Below, 5 T cell receptor beta chains from the same sample are listed, as sequenced in a study of CD8+ T cells in alopecia areata. cDNA prepared by RNA extraction and subsequent reverse transcription served as the template for sequencing. The data were produced by immunoSEQ multiplex PCR, yet TCRdb's version contains in-frame clones alone and is incomplete. The sample has 150,000 or so clones, approximately 87% seen once; the top ten hold about 14%. Specimen: CD8+ T cells sorted from blood, collected at week 0. The receptors originated from a human donor with alopecia areata.

V is TRBV6-4 and J is TRBJ2-1; 7 bases line up with TRBD1. Germline CDR1 and CDR2: MRHNA and SNTAGT. Losses at the gene ends were 5 bases for V and 4 bases for J; bases not matched to a gene: 11. This CDR3 is 16 amino acids long. CDR3 coding DNA: TGTGCCAGCAGTACTCTCGGGACAGCCCTTTACAATGAGCAGTTCTTC. Amino acid sequence: CASSTLGTALYNEQFF.

The rearrangement joins TRBV30 to TRBJ1-5; D is possibly TRBD1 (6 bases). In germline, CDR1 is GTSNPN, CDR2 SVGIG (reference sequence). V was shortened by 1 base and J by 0 bases, with 7 bases between the two germline ends. The CDR3 sequence is 14 residues long. The CDR3 region is CAWSADSSNQPQHF. As DNA, the CDR3 is TGTGCCTGGAGTGCGGACAGTAGCAATCAGCCCCAGCATTTT. The full variable domain, its missing parts supplied by reference TRBV30 and TRBJ1-5, is SQTIHQWPATLVQPVGSPLSLECTVEGTSNPNLYWYRQAAGRGLQLLFYSVGIGQISSEVPQNLSASRPQDRQFILSSKKLLLSDSGFYLCAWSADSSNQPQHFGDGTRLSIL.

The chain recombines TRBV25-1 with TRBJ2-7; D is ambiguous. Germline CDR1 reads MGHDK; CDR2 reads SYGVNS. V was clipped by 6 bases and J by 5 bases, with 17 bases between them. This CDR3 contains 14 residues. Written as DNA, the CDR3 is TGTGCCAGCAGCCAGCGATCCCTCACGGACGAGCAGTACTTC. Its protein is CASSQRSLTDEQYF.

The V call is TRBV13, the J call TRBJ1-3; 7 bases are shared with TRBD1. V lost 5 bases to trimming and J lost 2 bases; unmatched junction nucleotides: 3. Germline loops: CDR1 PRHDT, CDR2 FYEKMQ (reference sequence). The CDR3 is 14 residues long. This CDR3 reads CASSLGTAGNTIYF. Here the CDR3 DNA reads TGTGCCAGCAGCCTGGGGACAGCTGGAAACACCATATATTTT.

The chain links TRBV5-6 to TRBJ2-3; D tentatively fits TRBD1 or TRBD2 (5 bases each). CDR3 length: 14 residues. The germline V gene encodes CDR1 SGHDT and CDR2 YYEEEE. Between the trimmed V and J ends, which lost 4 bases and 2 bases, there was a span of 11 bases. The CDR3 sequence: CASSAPGTTDTQYF. The DNA of the CDR3 is TGTGCCAGCAGCGCACCTGGGACCACAGATACGCAGTATTTT.